The rows below give T cell receptor beta chains drawn from one sample of a study of tumor and adjacent non-tumor tissue in lung cancer. TCRdb used MiXCR to reprocess the multiplex PCR reads, holding one entry per CDR3 protein. The repertoire has 70,000 or so distinct CDR3 sequences, 60% of them found once; the top ten carry 20% to 25%. Sequenced input: lung tumor tissue. These receptors all stem from a man aged 50 to 60 with non-small cell lung cancer. The CDR3 runs from the conserved cysteine through the conserved F or W. A D gene is named only where the DNA matches it firmly. The size entry is marked missing in some rows and otherwise reads once, few, many or a size class.

j_gene: TRBJ1-6
v_gene: TRBV11-2
d_gene: NA
abundance: NA
CDR3nt: TGTGCCAGCAGCTTCTCGGGACACAACTATAATTCGCTTCTCCACTTT
CDR3aa: CASSFSGHNYNSLLHF

j_gene: TRBJ2-7
v_gene: TRBV4-1
d_gene: TRBD2
abundance: many
CDR3nt: TGCGCCAGCAGCCAAGAGGCGACTAGCGGAGTGGGGCAGTACTTC
CDR3aa: CASSQEATSGVGQYF

j_gene: TRBJ2-7
v_gene: TRBV6-1
d_gene: TRBD2
abundance: many
CDR3nt: TGTGCCAGCAGTGACCGACTAGCGGGCCATTACTACGAGCAGTACTTC
CDR3aa: CASSDRLAGHYYEQYF

j_gene: TRBJ2-1
v_gene: TRBV20-1
d_gene: TRBD2
abundance: NA
CDR3nt: TGCAATGCTAGGAAACTCCCCACGGGACTAGCCTACAATGAGCAGTTCTTC
CDR3aa: CNARKLPTGLAYNEQFF

j_gene: TRBJ2-3
v_gene: TRBV4-1
d_gene: NA
abundance: once
CDR3nt: TGCGCCAACAGCCAAGTAAGTCTCTGGGAGCCTCGCACAGATACGCAGTATTTT
CDR3aa: CANSQVSLWEPRTDTQYF

j_gene: TRBJ2-5
v_gene: TRBV6-6
d_gene: NA
abundance: NA
CDR3nt: TGTACCAGCAGTTTCAGGGCGAAACGAGAGACCCAGTACTTC
CDR3aa: CTSSFRAKRETQYF

j_gene: TRBJ1-1
v_gene: TRBV4-1
d_gene: NA
abundance: NA
CDR3nt: TGCGCCAGCAGCCATAAGGACACTGGAGACACTGAAGCTTTCTTT
CDR3aa: CASSHKDTGDTEAFF

j_gene: TRBJ1-4
v_gene: TRBV4-1
d_gene: NA
abundance: NA
CDR3nt: TGCGCCGGCAGCCACAACACAAATGAAAAACTGTTTTTT
CDR3aa: CAGSHNTNEKLFF

j_gene: TRBJ2-6
v_gene: TRBV6-6
d_gene: TRBD2
abundance: NA
CDR3nt: TGTGCCAGCACCCCGGGGGGGAACTCTGGGGACAACGTCCTGACTTTC
CDR3aa: CASTPGGNSGDNVLTF

j_gene: TRBJ2-5
v_gene: TRBV4-1
d_gene: NA
abundance: NA
CDR3nt: TGCACCAGCGGCCAAGAAGGTGTCCGGCACTTC
CDR3aa: CTSGQEGVRHF

j_gene: TRBJ2-3
v_gene: TRBV2
d_gene: TRBD2
abundance: many
CDR3nt: TGTGCCAGCAGTGCCGGGACTAGCAGCACAGATACGCAGTATTTT
CDR3aa: CASSAGTSSTDTQYF

j_gene: TRBJ1-5
v_gene: TRBV10-2
d_gene: NA
abundance: many
CDR3nt: TGCGCCAGCAGTATACACATGACTCAGCCCCAGCATTTT
CDR3aa: CASSIHMTQPQHF

j_gene: TRBJ1-6
v_gene: TRBV4-1
d_gene: NA
abundance: medium-sized
CDR3nt: TGCGCCAGCAGCCCCGTCGGGGGATTCCCACCCCTCCACTTT
CDR3aa: CASSPVGGFPPLHF

j_gene: TRBJ1-6
v_gene: TRBV6-1
d_gene: NA
abundance: medium-sized
CDR3nt: TGTGCCAGCTTTTCACGGGGTAATTCACCCCTCCACTTT
CDR3aa: CASFSRGNSPLHF

j_gene: TRBJ2-5
v_gene: TRBV5-6
d_gene: TRBD1
abundance: many
CDR3nt: TGTGCCAGCAGCTACGACAGGGGAGAGACCCAGTACTTC
CDR3aa: CASSYDRGETQYF

j_gene: TRBJ2-1
v_gene: TRBV6-1
d_gene: TRBD2
abundance: many
CDR3nt: TGTGCCAGCAGTGAATCTCTAGCGGAGCCATACAATGAGCAGTTCTTC
CDR3aa: CASSESLAEPYNEQFF

j_gene: TRBJ2-1
v_gene: TRBV7-9
d_gene: NA
abundance: many
CDR3nt: TGTGCCAGCAGGGACCGGGGGTGGCAGTTCTTC
CDR3aa: CASRDRGWQFF

j_gene: TRBJ1-5
v_gene: TRBV6-1
d_gene: NA
abundance: many
CDR3nt: TGTGCCAGCAGTGGTGGACAGACGTCCAATCAGCCCCAGCATTTT
CDR3aa: CASSGGQTSNQPQHF

j_gene: TRBJ2-6
v_gene: TRBV6-6
d_gene: TRBD2
abundance: many
CDR3nt: TGTGCCAGCACCCTGGGGGGGAACTCTGGGGCCAACGTCCTGACTTTC
CDR3aa: CASTLGGNSGANVLTF

j_gene: TRBJ2-1
v_gene: TRBV6-2/TRBV6-3
d_gene: NA
abundance: NA
CDR3nt: TGTGCCAGCAGAGGGAGGCCCGGCAGTGAGCAGTTCTTC
CDR3aa: CASRGRPGSEQFF

j_gene: TRBJ2-2
v_gene: TRBV5-1
d_gene: NA
abundance: NA
CDR3nt: TGCGCCAGCAGCTTGGTAGAGAACACCGGGGGGCTGTTTTTT
CDR3aa: CASSLVENTGGLFF

j_gene: TRBJ1-2
v_gene: TRBV23-1
d_gene: NA
abundance: many
CDR3nt: TGCGCCAGCAGTCCACCTGGGCGGGCCCTTGGCTACACCTTC
CDR3aa: CASSPPGRALGYTF

j_gene: TRBJ2-1
v_gene: TRBV11-2
d_gene: TRBD1
abundance: NA
CDR3nt: TGTGCCAGCAGCTTAGACACCACCATGAGGGGGCCGTCCTTC
CDR3aa: CASSLDTTMRGPSF

j_gene: TRBJ2-7
v_gene: TRBV4-2
d_gene: NA
abundance: NA
CDR3nt: TGTGCCAGCAGCCAATGGATCCAATACCCCACGTACGAGCAGTACTTC
CDR3aa: CASSQWIQYPTYEQYF

j_gene: TRBJ2-1
v_gene: TRBV14
d_gene: NA
abundance: NA
CDR3nt: TGTGCCAGCAGCCGAGATGTGGGAGGTGCAGGTGATGAGCACTTCTTC
CDR3aa: CASSRDVGGAGDEHFF

j_gene: TRBJ1-2
v_gene: TRBV6-6
d_gene: NA
abundance: many
CDR3nt: TGTGCCAGCAGTAAGGAGAACTATGGCTACACCTTC
CDR3aa: CASSKENYGYTF

j_gene: TRBJ2-1
v_gene: TRBV11-2
d_gene: NA
abundance: NA
CDR3nt: TGTACCAACAGCCCTTCTGGCTGGGGCGGTTATGAGCAGTTCTTC
CDR3aa: CTNSPSGWGGYEQFF